This T cell receptor (beta chain) was identified in a study of T cell repertoires in cytomegalovirus infection. Study as a whole: HLA-C-restricted CMV epitopes, recently identified, and well-studied HLA-B-restricted ones were used by the study. Public TCR beta signatures provided an indication of both CMV infection and a matching HLA type.

The CDR3 totals 16 residues. Germline CDR1 LNHNV, CDR2 YYDKDF (reference sequence). The V gene end was trimmed by 5 bases and the J gene end by 4 bases; junction bases not matched to a gene: 7. TCRdb analysed the reads with MiXCR anew, one entry per CDR3 protein. The sample lists 400,000 to 600,000 distinct CDR3 sequences, roughly 42% occurring once. This clonotype came up a few times. Antigen unknown. Study-level points and caveats: HLA-C-restricted, CMV-specific TCR beta clonotypes were dominant ex vivo.

This chain connects TRBV15 to TRBJ2-1; 11 nucleotides agree with TRBD2. The clonotype originates from a human donor in good health (CMV status not recorded). Some clones in this sample may be carry-over from other donors' samples. The material sequenced was cultured PBMCs, taken from culture after CMV antigen stimulation. CDR3 residues: CATSELAGGSYNEQFF. The CDR3 DNA is TGTGCCACCAGCGAGCTAGCGGGAGGCTCATACAATGAGCAGTTCTTC.